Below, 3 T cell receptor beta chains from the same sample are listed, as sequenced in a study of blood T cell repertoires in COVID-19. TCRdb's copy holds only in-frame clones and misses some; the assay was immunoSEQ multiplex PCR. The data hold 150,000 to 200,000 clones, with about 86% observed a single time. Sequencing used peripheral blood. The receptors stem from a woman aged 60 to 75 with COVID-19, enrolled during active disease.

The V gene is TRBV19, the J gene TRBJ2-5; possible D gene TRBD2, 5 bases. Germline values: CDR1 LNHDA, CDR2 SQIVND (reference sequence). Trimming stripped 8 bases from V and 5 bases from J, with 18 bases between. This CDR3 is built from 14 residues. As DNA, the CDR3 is TGTGCCAGTGCATTATCTCGGGGTAGGGAGACCCAGTACTTC. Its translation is CASALSRGRETQYF.

CDR3 in DNA: TGCGCCAGCAGCTTGGATCCTGTTTCCTACGAGCAGTACTTC. Translated: CASSLDPVSYEQYF. The chain employs TRBV5-1 and TRBJ2-7; no reliable D call. With 0 bases removed from V and 1 base from J, the gap between germline ends came to 8 bases. This CDR3 is 14 amino acids long. Looked up from germline, CDR1 is SGHRS and CDR2 is YFSETQ.

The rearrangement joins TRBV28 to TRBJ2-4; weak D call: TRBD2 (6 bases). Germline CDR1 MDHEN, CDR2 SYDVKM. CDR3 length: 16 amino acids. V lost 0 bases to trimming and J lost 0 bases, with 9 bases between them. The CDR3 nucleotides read TGTGCCAGCAGTTTATGGGTGGGAGGAGCCAAAAACATTCAGTACTTC. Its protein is CASSLWVGGAKNIQYF.